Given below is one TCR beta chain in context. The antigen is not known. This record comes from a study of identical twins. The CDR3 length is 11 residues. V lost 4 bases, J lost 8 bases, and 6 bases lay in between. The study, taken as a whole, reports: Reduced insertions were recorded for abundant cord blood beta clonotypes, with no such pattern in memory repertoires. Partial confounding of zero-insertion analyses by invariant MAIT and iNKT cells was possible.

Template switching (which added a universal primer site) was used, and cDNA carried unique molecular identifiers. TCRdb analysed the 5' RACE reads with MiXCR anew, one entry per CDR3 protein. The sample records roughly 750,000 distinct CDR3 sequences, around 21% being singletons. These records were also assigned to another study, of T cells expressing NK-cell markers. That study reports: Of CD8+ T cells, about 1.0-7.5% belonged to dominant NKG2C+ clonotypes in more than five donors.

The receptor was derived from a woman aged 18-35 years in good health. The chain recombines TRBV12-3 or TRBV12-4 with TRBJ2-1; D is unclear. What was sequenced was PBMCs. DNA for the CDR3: TGTGCCAGCAGTTCAGATGATGAGCAGTTCTTC. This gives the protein CASSSDDEQFF.